One and the same sample provided the 15 T cell receptor beta chains below, sequenced in a study of T cells in Graves' hyperthyroidism and ophthalmopathy. Regions amplified from RNA transcripts were the TCR beta CDR3 regions. The TCR CDR3 first-round RT-PCR relied on the HTBI primer set. MiXCR was run by TCRdb on the multiplex PCR reads, yielding one entry per CDR3 protein. The table shows roughly 630,000 distinct CDR3 sequences, with about a sixth occurring only once. The sample consisted of blood. Receptors were obtained from a woman in her twenties or thirties with Graves' hyperthyroidism.

This clonotype has at least ten counts. The J gene is TRBJ2-7, the V gene TRBV6-1; D gene ambiguous. Germline V gene sequence: CDR1 MNHNS, CDR2 SASEGT. CDR3 length: 12 amino acids. Trimming removed 6 bases at V and 6 bases at J, with 12 bases between. In DNA, the CDR3 is TGTGCCAGCAGCGATGGATGGGGCGAGCAGTACTTC. It is translated as CASSDGWGEQYF.

This clonotype was found many times. This chain uses TRBV6-1 with TRBJ2-3; the match to TRBD2 covers 10 bases. The CDR3 contains 16 residues. The ends lost 5 bases at V and 1 base at J; junction bases unmatched: 6. Germline assignment: CDR1 MNHNS and CDR2 SASEGT. The CDR3 protein is CASSSHLAGGTDTQYF. The CDR3 coding sequence is TGTGCCAGCAGTTCTCATCTAGCGGGAGGCACAGATACGCAGTATTTT.

This clonotype has at least ten counts. The chain couples TRBV6-6 to TRBJ1-1, with D perhaps TRBD1 (5 bases). There are 15 residues in the CDR3. Germline values: CDR1 MNHNY, CDR2 SVGAGI (reference sequence). V shed 0 bases and J shed 3 bases, with 11 bases lying between them. The CDR3 is CASSYSWGLDTEAFF. As DNA, the CDR3 is TGTGCCAGCAGTTACTCTTGGGGGTTGGACACTGAAGCTTTCTTT.

This clonotype was detected many times. The V and J genes are TRBV3-1 and TRBJ2-7; 11 positions agree with TRBD2. The germline gives CDR1 LGHDT, CDR2 YNNKEL (reference sequence). Trimming at V came to 6 bases and at J to 1 base, leaving 5 bases not matched to a gene. This CDR3 contains 15 residues. CDR3 sequence reads: CASSQGLAESYEQYF. The CDR3 DNA reads as TGTGCCAGCAGTCAGGGACTAGCGGAGTCCTACGAGCAGTACTTC.

The J gene is TRBJ1-4, the V gene TRBV7-2; D is uncertain. Germline CDR1 SGHTA, CDR2 FQGNSA. The CDR3 has 15 amino acids. Trimming pared 4 bases from V and 3 bases from J, leaving 12 bases between. In DNA form, the CDR3 reads TGTGCCAGCAGCTCCCAGACGGCCCCTAATGAAAAACTGTTTTTT. Translating gives CASSSQTAPNEKLFF.

The chain carries TRBV20-1 and TRBJ2-7; weak D call: TRBD1 (5 bases). Germline CDR1 and CDR2: DFQATT and SNEGSKA (reference sequence). The V and J ends lost 2 bases and 3 bases respectively, with 11 bases between them. This CDR3 has 13 residues. CDR3 coding DNA: TGCAGTGCTAGACCCCAGGGCAACTACGAGCAGTACTTC. Its protein is CSARPQGNYEQYF.

This clonotype was picked up a small number of times. The junction does not match germline at one end; this may be a read error. This chain links TRBV7-9 with TRBJ1-2; D not certain. This CDR3 is 15 amino acids long. Germline lookup yields CDR1 SEHNR and CDR2 FQNEAQ (reference sequence). In nucleotides, the CDR3 is TGTGCCAGCAGTTTAGAAGAGGGCCGAGGCTATGGCTACACCTTC. Translation gives CASSLEEGRGYGYTF. The full variable domain, its missing parts supplied by reference TRBV7-9 and TRBJ1-2, is DTGVSQNPRHKITKRGQNVTFRCDPISEHNRLYWYRQTLGQGPEFLTYFQNEAQLEKSRLLSDRFSAERPKGSFSTLEIQRTEQGDSAMYLCASSLEEGRGYGYTFGSGTRLTVV.

This CDR3 is CASSVGGSTGELFF. The CDR3 region has the DNA TGTGCCAGCAGCGTAGGGGGGAGCACCGGGGAGCTGTTTTTT. The chain uses TRBV9 and TRBJ2-2, with D perhaps assigned TRBD1 or TRBD2 (5 bases each). CDR3 length: 14 residues. Germline V gene data show CDR1 as SGDLS and CDR2 as YYNGEE. V dropped 0 bases and J dropped 4 bases, with 7 bases sitting between them.

This clonotype was counted many times. The V and J genes are TRBV11-3 and TRBJ2-7, with 10 nucleotides matching TRBD1. CDR3 size: 15 residues. The germline V gene has CDR1 SGHNT and CDR2 YENEEA. Trimming cost V 1 base and J 4 bases; bases outside gene matches: 4. CDR3 region: CASSLGRDRGYEQYF. CDR3 bases: TGTGCCAGCAGCTTAGGCCGGGACAGGGGTTACGAGCAGTACTTC. Full variable domain (rest looked up from reference TRBV11-3 and TRBJ2-7): EAGVVQSPRYKIIEKKQPVAFWCNPISGHNTLYWYLQNLGQGPELLIRYENEEAVDDSQLPKDRFSAERLKGVDSTLKIQPAELGDSAVYLCASSLGRDRGYEQYFGPGTRLTVT.

In this sample, this clonotype turned up many times. The rearrangement joins TRBV29-1 to TRBJ2-5; D is perhaps TRBD1 (6 bases). CDR1 is SQVTM and CDR2 is ANQGSEA in the germline V gene. The CDR3 sequence is 11 residues long. Trimming cost V 6 bases and J 7 bases, with 12 bases left between them. CDR3 protein: CSVGQKGTQYF. As DNA, the CDR3 is TGCAGCGTAGGACAGAAGGGGACCCAGTACTTC.

This clonotype was seen ten or more times. V is TRBV6-4 and J is TRBJ2-1, with 8 bases fitting TRBD1. CDR3 length: 15 residues. The germline CDR1 and CDR2 sequences are MRHNA and SNTAGT. J was trimmed by 2 bases and V by 3 bases; bases with no gene match: 3. The CDR3 loop reads CASSERTGTYNEQFF. The DNA for the CDR3 is TGTGCCAGCAGTGAGAGGACAGGGACCTACAATGAGCAGTTCTTC.

This clonotype was seen a handful of times. The V and J genes are TRBV19 and TRBJ1-5; D gene unclear. V was shortened by 6 bases and J by 0 bases, with 15 bases between the two germline ends. CDR1 and CDR2 from the germline V gene are LNHDA and SQIVND (reference sequence). This CDR3 region has 16 residues. The CDR3 region has the DNA TGTGCCAGTAGCATGCTCCTTCCCGATAGCAATCAGCCCCAGCATTTT. Residues: CASSMLLPDSNQPQHF.

There are many counts of this clonotype. The rearrangement links TRBV7-9 to TRBJ1-2; no clear D gene. This CDR3 spans 14 amino acids. The germline gives CDR1 SEHNR, CDR2 FQNEAQ (reference sequence). Trimming took off 4 bases at V and 3 bases at J, with 12 bases between the two ends. In DNA, the CDR3 is TGTGCCAGCAGCTCTCAGACGGCGTACTATGGCTACACCTTC. This gives the protein CASSSQTAYYGYTF.

This clonotype was seen many times. The genes are TRBV29-1 and TRBJ1-1; D call uncertain. Germline loops: CDR1 SQVTM, CDR2 ANQGSEA. The V end lost 7 bases, the J end lost 0 bases, and 12 bases lay between the germline ends. The CDR3 spans 13 residues. DNA of the CDR3: TGCAGCGCCACTTCGGTCATGAACACTGAAGCTTTCTTT. Translating gives CSATSVMNTEAFF.

A single count supports this clonotype. The rearrangement joins TRBV28 to TRBJ1-2, with 7 bases aligning to TRBD1. The V and J ends lost 3 bases and 3 bases, in that order; junction bases with no gene match: 7. CDR3 length equals 15 residues. The V gene's germline CDR1 is MDHEN and CDR2 SYDVKM. The CDR3 DNA is TGTGCCAGCAGTTTCGGTGACAGGGTATACTATGGCTACACCTTC. Protein product: CASSFGDRVYYGYTF.